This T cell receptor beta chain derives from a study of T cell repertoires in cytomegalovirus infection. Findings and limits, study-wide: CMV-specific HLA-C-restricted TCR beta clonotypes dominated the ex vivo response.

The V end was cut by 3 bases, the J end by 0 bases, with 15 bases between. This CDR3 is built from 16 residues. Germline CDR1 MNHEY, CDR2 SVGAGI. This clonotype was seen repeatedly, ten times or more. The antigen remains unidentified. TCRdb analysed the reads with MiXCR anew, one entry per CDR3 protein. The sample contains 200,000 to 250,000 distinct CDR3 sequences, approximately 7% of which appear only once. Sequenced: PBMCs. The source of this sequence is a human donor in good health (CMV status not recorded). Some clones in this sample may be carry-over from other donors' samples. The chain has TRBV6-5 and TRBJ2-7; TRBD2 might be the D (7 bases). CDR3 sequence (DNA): TGTGCCAGCAGTTATAGAGGAGGGGGGGACTCCTACGAGCAGTACTTC. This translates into CASSYRGGGDSYEQYF.